The clone carrying this T cell receptor (beta chain) was counted many times. Its antigen is still unknown. Researchers turned away patients with other autoimmune diseases, uncontrolled infections, pregnancy or lactation. PBMCs were density-gradient isolated from about 9.6 ml fresh blood. Trimming took 7 bases from V and 6 from J; bases not matched to a gene: 21. CDR1 and CDR2 from the germline V gene are ENHRY and SYGVKD. This CDR3 is 17 amino acids long. This sample is part of a study of Graves' ophthalmopathy and Graves' hyperthyroidism. RNA transcripts were the template, and TCR beta CDR3 regions were amplified from them. RT-PCR with HTBI primers came first, then second-round multiplex PCR. Each CDR3 protein gets one entry after TCRdb re-called the multiplex PCR reads with MiXCR. The sample shows around 170,000 distinct CDR3 sequences, approximately 40% of them seen only once. Whole-study results and caveats: Blood also harbored most expanded thyroid clonotypes above 0.001 frequency. The model forecast ophthalmopathy progression, reaching 70.59% sensitivity and about 72% specificity.

This sequence joins TRBV10-3 and TRBJ2-7, with 7 bases that match TRBD1. This receptor was obtained from a woman in her thirties or forties with Graves' ophthalmopathy. Material: peripheral blood. CDR3 in amino acids: CAITDPYDRAPLGEQYF. CDR3 DNA sequence: TGTGCCATCACTGACCCCTATGACAGGGCCCCGCTGGGCGAGCAGTACTTC.